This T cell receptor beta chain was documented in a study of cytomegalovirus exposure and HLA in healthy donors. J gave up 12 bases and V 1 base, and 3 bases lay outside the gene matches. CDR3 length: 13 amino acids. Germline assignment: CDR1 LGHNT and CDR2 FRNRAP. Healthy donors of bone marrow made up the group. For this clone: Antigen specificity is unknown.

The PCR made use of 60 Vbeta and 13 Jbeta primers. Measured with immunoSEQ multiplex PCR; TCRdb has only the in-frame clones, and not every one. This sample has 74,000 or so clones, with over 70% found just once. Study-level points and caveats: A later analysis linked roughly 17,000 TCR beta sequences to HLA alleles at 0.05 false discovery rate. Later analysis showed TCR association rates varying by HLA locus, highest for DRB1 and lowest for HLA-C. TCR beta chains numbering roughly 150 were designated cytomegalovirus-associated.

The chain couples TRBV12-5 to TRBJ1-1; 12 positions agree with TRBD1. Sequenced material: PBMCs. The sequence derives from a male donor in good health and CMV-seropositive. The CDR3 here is CASGLAGTGGSFF. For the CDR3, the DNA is TGTGCTAGTGGTTTGGCCGGGACAGGGGGCTCTTTCTTT.